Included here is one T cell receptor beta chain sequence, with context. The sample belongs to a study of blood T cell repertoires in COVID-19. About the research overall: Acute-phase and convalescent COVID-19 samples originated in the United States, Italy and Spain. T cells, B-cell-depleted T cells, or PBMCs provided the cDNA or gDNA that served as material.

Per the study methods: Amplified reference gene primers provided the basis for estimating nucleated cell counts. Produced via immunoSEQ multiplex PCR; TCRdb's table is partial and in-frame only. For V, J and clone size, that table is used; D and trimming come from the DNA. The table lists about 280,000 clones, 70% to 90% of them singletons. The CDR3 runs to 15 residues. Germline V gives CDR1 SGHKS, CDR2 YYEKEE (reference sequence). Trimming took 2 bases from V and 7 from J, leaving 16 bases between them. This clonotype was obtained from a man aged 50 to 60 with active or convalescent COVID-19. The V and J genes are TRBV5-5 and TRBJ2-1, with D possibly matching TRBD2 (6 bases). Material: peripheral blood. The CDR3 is CASSFSVLLANEQFF. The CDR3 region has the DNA TGTGCCAGCAGCTTTTCGGTTTTGCTAGCGAATGAGCAGTTCTTC.